Below, 30 T cell receptor beta chains from the same sample are listed, as sequenced in a study of blood T cells in healthy people across ages. Next came a second PCR, run for about 7 to 12 cycles, which used a sample-barcoded 5' primer along with a J-beta primer mix. TCRdb re-called the 5' RACE reads through MiXCR, storing one row per CDR3 protein. The sample has some 890,000 distinct CDR3 sequences, about 27% seen once; the top ten hold roughly a tenth. This sample also belongs to another study, concerning T cells of mothers and their children.

The sequencing sample was made of blood. The receptor set was obtained from a woman between 35 and 50 years old in good health.

This clonotype was seen more than once but under ten times. In nucleotides, the CDR3 is TGTGCCAGCTCCTCTAGCGGGGGGACTCGAACAGGGGCCCAGTACTTC. Its translation is CASSSSGGTRTGAQYF. This chain links TRBV6-6 with TRBJ2-5, with TRBD2 identical over 11 bases. CDR3 length: 16 residues. Germline CDR1 is MNHNY and CDR2 is SVGAGI (reference sequence). V lost 8 bases, J lost 9 bases, and 17 bases stayed unmatched.

About this clonotype: One end of the junction does not line up with germline, which may come from a read error. V usage is TRBV9 and J usage is TRBJ2-5; the match to TRBD1 covers 7 bases. The CDR3 is 15 amino acids. Germline V gene lookup returns CDR1 SGDLS and CDR2 YYNGEE. Here the CDR3 reads CASSVSGTAQETEYF. In DNA, the CDR3 is TGTGCCAGCAGCGTTTCCGGGACAGCTCAAGAGACCGAGTACTTC.

Note on this clonotype: This may be a read error: a much more frequent sequence differs by one nucleotide. The chain has TRBV6-4 and TRBJ2-4; 8 bases are a match to TRBD1. Trimming cost V 3 bases and J 13 bases; bases outside gene matches: 14. CDR1 and CDR2 (germline): MRHNA, SNTAGT. The CDR3 totals 15 residues. This CDR3 is CASSEDGQGYNEQYF. Written as DNA, the CDR3 is TGTGCCAGCAGTGAAGATGGACAGGGCTACAATGAGCAGTACTTC.

V usage is TRBV5-1 and J usage is TRBJ2-3, with 8 positions matching TRBD1. CDR3 length: 17 residues. CDR1 is SGHRS and CDR2 is YFSETQ in the germline V gene. The V gene end was trimmed by 2 bases and the J gene end by 1 base; junction bases not matched to a gene: 9. CDR3 in amino acids: CASSLPLGQGRTDTQYF. Written as DNA, the CDR3 is TGCGCCAGCAGCTTACCACTTGGACAGGGACGCACAGATACGCAGTATTTT.

This clonotype was seen a few times. J is TRBJ2-7 and V is TRBV9, with D perhaps matching TRBD1 (5 bases). CDR1 and CDR2 from the germline V gene are SGDLS and YYNGEE. V was cut by 4 bases and J by 1 base, with 12 bases left in between. The CDR3 spans 14 residues. The CDR3 sequence: CASSTRQTSYEQYF. The CDR3 bases are TGTGCCAGCAGCACCCGACAGACATCCTACGAGCAGTACTTC.

There are many counts of this clonotype. The chain combines TRBV12-3 or TRBV12-4 with TRBJ1-5; D is ambiguous. The germline V and J ends were trimmed by 2 bases and 3 bases, with 5 bases remaining between them. The CDR3 has 13 amino acids. Here the CDR3 reads CASSLNFNQPQHF. CDR3 coding DNA: TGTGCCAGCAGTTTAAACTTCAATCAGCCCCAGCATTTT.

The chain has TRBV7-9 and TRBJ2-5; D is possibly TRBD1 (6 bases). Germline V CDR1 and CDR2: SEHNR, FQNEAQ (reference sequence). The CDR3 totals 15 residues. V gave up 1 base and J gave up 4 bases, with 13 bases separating them. The CDR3 here is CASSLVQGPRETQYF. DNA of the CDR3: TGTGCCAGCAGCTTAGTACAGGGTCCCAGAGAGACCCAGTACTTC.

Turning to this clonotype: A read error may explain this, as a much larger clone is one base away. V is TRBV20-1 and J is TRBJ2-5; 13 positions match TRBD2. Germline V CDR1 and CDR2: DFQATT, SNEGSKA (reference sequence). This CDR3 is built from 16 residues. Unmatched junction bases numbered 12, after V lost 1 base and J lost 10 bases. The CDR3 loop is CSARVGTSGVGGIQYF. CDR3 bases: TGCAGTGCTAGAGTAGGGACTAGCGGGGTGGGAGGGATCCAGTACTTC.

The sample holds many counts of this clonotype. The chain uses TRBV12-3 or TRBV12-4 and TRBJ1-6; 7 bases agree with TRBD1. The CDR3 consists of 13 residues. V trimming: 6 bases; J trimming: 9 bases; junction bases outside the gene matches: 5. The CDR3 region has the DNA TGTGCCAGCAGCCCACAGGGGACTTCACCCCTCCACTTT. Residues: CASSPQGTSPLHF.

This clonotype was counted a few times. This chain connects TRBV7-9 to TRBJ2-5; the match to TRBD1 covers 10 bases. This CDR3 has 14 residues. With 5 bases clipped from V and 11 bases from J, the junction kept 11 bases outside the gene matches. Germline V gives CDR1 SEHNR, CDR2 FQNEAQ (reference sequence). The chain's CDR3 is CASSPPGTGDKQYF. For the CDR3, the DNA is TGTGCCAGCAGCCCCCCTGGGACAGGGGATAAGCAGTACTTC. The full variable domain, in which reference TRBV7-9 and TRBJ2-5 provide the parts outside the CDR3, is DTGVSQNPRHKITKRGQNVTFRCDPISEHNRLYWYRQTLGQGPEFLTYFQNEAQLEKSRLLSDRFSAERPKGSFSTLEIQRTEQGDSAMYLCASSPPGTGDKQYFGPGTRLLVL.

This clonotype was detected only once. V and J are TRBV7-9 and TRBJ1-2; D may be TRBD1 (6 bases). The germline V gene encodes CDR1 SEHNR and CDR2 FQNEAQ (reference sequence). Trimming cost V 3 bases and J 0 bases, with 14 bases left between them. The CDR3 is 16 residues long. In nucleotides, the CDR3 is TGTGCCAGCAGCTTCGACCTGACAGGCCCTAACTATGGCTACACCTTC. Protein product: CASSFDLTGPNYGYTF.

This clonotype was seen a handful of times. The V call is TRBV29-1, the J call TRBJ1-1; D is unresolved. Looked up from germline, CDR1 is SQVTM and CDR2 is ANQGSEA. This CDR3 spans 11 amino acids. V was clipped by 7 bases and J by 1 base, with 7 bases between them. CDR3 DNA sequence: TGCAGCGCGCAATGGAACACTGAAGCTTTCTTT. It encodes CSAQWNTEAFF.

With regard to this clonotype: A read error may account for a junction end that differs from germline. The genes are TRBV9 and TRBJ1-2; D uncertain. The CDR3 spans 15 residues. The germline V gene encodes CDR1 SGDLS and CDR2 YYNGEE. CDR3 nucleotides: TGTGTCAGCAGCCCCCGTCGTGGAGACAACTATGGCTACACCTTC. Its protein is CVSSPRRGDNYGYTF.

This chain links TRBV12-3 or TRBV12-4 with TRBJ2-5; TRBD2 matches 10 bases. Near its end, the DNA agrees better with TRBJ2-7, so the J call may be wrong. This CDR3 comprises 15 residues. Written as DNA, the CDR3 is TGTGCCAGCAGTTCCGGACTAGCGGAACTATACGAGCAGTACTTC. It encodes CASSSGLAELYEQYF.

This sequence joins TRBV7-9 and TRBJ2-1; 8 nucleotides align to TRBD1. Germline lookup yields CDR1 SEHNR and CDR2 FQNEAQ (reference sequence). CDR3 size: 15 residues. V gave up 3 bases and J gave up 7 bases; unmatched junction bases: 8. The CDR3 DNA follows: TGTGCCAGCAGCTTTACGGGACAGGAGGCTAATGAGCAGTTCTTC. This translates into CASSFTGQEANEQFF.

This clonotype was seen more than once but under ten times. The gene calls are TRBV4-1 and TRBJ1-1, with D unclear. CDR3 length equals 15 residues. The germline CDR1 and CDR2 sequences are MGHRA and YSYEKL. V was cut by 6 bases and J by 0 bases, with 14 bases left in between. The DNA of the CDR3 is TGCGCCAGCAGAACACTCGTACGGCTGAACACTGAAGCTTTCTTT. This codes for CASRTLVRLNTEAFF.

This sequence joins TRBV20-1 and TRBJ2-1; 8 bases match TRBD2. The V and J ends lost 3 bases and 4 bases, in that order; junction bases with no gene match: 5. The CDR3 sequence is 14 residues long. Germline V CDR1 and CDR2: DFQATT, SNEGSKA (reference sequence). CDR3 protein: CSARVSGEYNEQFF. The CDR3 bases are TGCAGTGCTAGGGTTAGCGGGGAATACAATGAGCAGTTCTTC.

V and J are TRBV2 and TRBJ1-2; maybe TRBD1 (6 bases). Deletions cut 4 bases from V and 8 bases from J, with 20 bases between. Germline V CDR1 and CDR2: SNHLY, FYNNEI. The length of the CDR3 is 15 residues. The CDR3 DNA reads TGTGCCAGCAGTGCCGAAGTAGGGGGTGACGGGGGCTACACCTTC. Translating gives CASSAEVGGDGGYTF.

The chain employs TRBV18 and TRBJ2-3; 9 nucleotides match TRBD2. The CDR3 has 14 residues. Germline values: CDR1 KGHSH, CDR2 LQKENI. J gave up 4 bases and V 5 bases, and 4 bases lay outside the gene matches. The CDR3 loop is CASSAGLAADTQYF. The CDR3 DNA reads as TGTGCCAGCTCAGCGGGACTAGCAGCAGATACGCAGTATTTT.

This chain connects TRBV10-3 to TRBJ2-2; D not certain. The V gene's germline CDR1 is ENHRY and CDR2 SYGVKD. Trimming stripped 2 bases from V and 4 bases from J, with 8 bases between. CDR3 length equals 14 residues. CDR3 protein: CAISETDRTGELFF. In DNA, the CDR3 is TGTGCCATCAGTGAGACAGATCGCACCGGGGAGCTGTTTTTT.

This chain connects TRBV7-6 to TRBJ2-5; D is possibly TRBD1 (5 bases). The CDR3 sequence is 13 residues long. The ends were cut back, 1 base at V and 7 bases at J, with 10 bases in the middle. Germline V gene sequence: CDR1 SGHVS, CDR2 FNYEAQ. The CDR3 bases are TGTGCCAGCAGCTTAGGGGGCCAGGGGACCCAGTACTTC. Its translation is CASSLGGQGTQYF.

This clonotype occurred a few times. The V gene is TRBV12-3 or TRBV12-4, the J gene TRBJ2-5; 14 bases map to TRBD2. The J segment lost 2 bases and the V segment lost 4 bases, leaving 6 bases of the junction unmatched. There are 17 residues in the CDR3. The chain's CDR3 is CASSSPGLAGVQETQYF. The DNA for the CDR3 is TGTGCCAGCAGTTCACCGGGACTAGCGGGGGTACAAGAGACCCAGTACTTC.

This clonotype occurred many times. The V and J genes are TRBV29-1 and TRBJ2-5, with 7 bases matching TRBD2. J was trimmed by 0 bases and V by 6 bases; bases with no gene match: 4. CDR3 length equals 13 residues. Germline-derived CDR1 and CDR2 are SQVTM and ANQGSEA. CDR3 nucleotides: TGCAGCGTCCGAGCGGGGAACCAAGAGACCCAGTACTTC. Its translation is CSVRAGNQETQYF.

The sample holds a few counts of this clonotype. CDR3 sequence (DNA): TGTGCCACCAGTGACCCCGGACTAGCGGGGGCAGCAGATACGCAGTATTTT. Residues: CATSDPGLAGAADTQYF. The V and J genes are TRBV24-1 and TRBJ2-3; 13 bases match TRBD2. V dropped 4 bases and J dropped 4; count of bases not matched to a gene: 7. There are 17 residues in the CDR3. CDR1 KGHDR and CDR2 SFDVKD come from the germline V gene.

The chain combines TRBV3-1 with TRBJ2-5, with 11 positions matching TRBD2. The CDR3 runs 16 residues. Trimming cost V 5 bases and J 4 bases; bases outside gene matches: 9. Germline V lookup: CDR1 LGHDT, CDR2 YNNKEL (reference sequence). CDR3 region: CASSLRSGGAIETQYF. In DNA form, the CDR3 reads TGTGCCAGCAGCTTACGTAGCGGGGGGGCAATAGAGACCCAGTACTTC.

This clonotype was counted at least ten times. The V gene is TRBV6-1, the J gene TRBJ2-5; no clear D. In germline, CDR1 is MNHNS, CDR2 SASEGT. The length of the CDR3 is 13 residues. V was pared by 5 bases and J by 4 bases, with 11 bases between. The CDR3 coding sequence is TGTGCCAGCAGTATGGACCATCCAGAGACCCAGTACTTC. The encoded protein is CASSMDHPETQYF.

This clonotype was counted a single time. A read error is possible here, since a much larger clone lies one base away. This chain connects TRBV28 to TRBJ2-4; no definite D call. The V and J ends lost 3 bases and 14 bases respectively, with 26 bases between them. This CDR3 has 16 residues. The V gene's germline CDR1 is MDHEN and CDR2 SYDVKM. The chain's CDR3 is CASSLLWSLHNEWEYF. CDR3 in DNA: TGTGCCAGCAGTTTGTTATGGTCCCTTCATAATGAGTGGGAGTACTTC.

This clonotype was seen many times. V gene TRBV20-1 combines with J gene TRBJ2-7, with no clear D. Germline loops: CDR1 DFQATT, CDR2 SNEGSKA (reference sequence). The CDR3 consists of 12 residues. Trimming stripped 8 bases from V and 3 bases from J, with 14 bases between. The CDR3 sequence: CSSRTANYEQYF. The CDR3 DNA follows: TGCAGTTCCCGGACCGCAAACTACGAGCAGTACTTC.

This clonotype was recorded at least ten times. The rearrangement uses TRBV28 and TRBJ2-5; D remains ambiguous. Per the germline V gene, CDR1 is MDHEN and CDR2 is SYDVKM. The CDR3 sequence is 13 residues long. V was shortened by 3 bases and J by 5 bases, with 10 bases between the two germline ends. This CDR3 reads CASSLAGWETQYF. Written as DNA, the CDR3 is TGTGCCAGCAGTTTGGCTGGCTGGGAGACCCAGTACTTC. The full variable domain, its missing parts supplied by reference TRBV28 and TRBJ2-5, is DVKVTQSSRYLVKRTGEKVFLECVQDMDHENMFWYRQDPGLGLRLIYFSYDVKMKEKGDIPEGYSVSREKKERFSLILESASTNQTSMYLCASSLAGWETQYFGPGTRLLVL.

The genes are TRBV5-1 and TRBJ1-4; the D gene is possibly TRBD1 (5 bases). CDR1 and CDR2 (germline): SGHRS, YFSETQ. This CDR3 comprises 15 residues. V lost 4 bases to trimming and J lost 7 bases, with 17 bases between them. The CDR3: CASSLGGAPGEKLFF. The CDR3 region has the DNA TGCGCCAGCAGCCTGGGCGGGGCGCCGGGTGAAAAACTGTTTTTT.